The T cell receptor (beta chain) described here comes from a study of blood T cell repertoires in COVID-19. This CDR3 has 15 residues. Looked up from germline, CDR1 is MNHEY and CDR2 is SVGAGI. The germline V and J ends were trimmed by 0 bases and 7 bases, with 15 bases remaining between them. Living in about two dozen US areas, the participants were between roughly 18 and 89 years of age. Cohort 3 recovered donors had two negative PCRs, clearance, or symptom resolution. Method: immunoSEQ multiplex PCR; TCRdb's copy keeps in-frame clones and lacks some. The sample holds almost 500,000 clones; more than 85% are singletons and the top ten take roughly 8.5%.

The origin of this receptor is a woman aged 55-70 years who had recovered from COVID-19. V usage is TRBV6-5 and J usage is TRBJ2-5; D gene uncertain. Sequencing was done on a sample of PBMCs or T cells enriched from blood (not recorded which). The CDR3 reads CASSYSVQDPRTQYF. The CDR3 region has the DNA TGTGCCAGCAGTTACTCTGTTCAGGATCCAAGGACCCAGTACTTC.